This TCR beta chain is drawn from a study of blood T cells in healthy people across ages. Findings and limits, study-wide: A greater number of naive CD4+ cells and higher diversity distinguished long-lived donors from aged donors.

Alongside a J-beta primer mix, a sample-barcoded 5' primer served in a second PCR lasting about 7 to 12 cycles. Via MiXCR, TCRdb re-called the 5' RACE reads, giving one row per CDR3 protein. The sample yields over 550,000 distinct CDR3 sequences, about 30% seen once. A remark on this clonotype: Its antigen is undetermined.

This CDR3 is 15 amino acids long. The ends lost 1 base at V and 5 bases at J; junction bases unmatched: 6. CDR1 and CDR2 (germline): LGHNA, YSLEER. Material: blood. The chain carries TRBV4-3 and TRBJ1-1, with 8 nucleotides matching TRBD1. This TCR was sampled from a woman older than 75 in good health. The CDR3 spells CASSQASTGETEAFF. CDR3 sequence (DNA): TGCGCCAGCAGCCAAGCTTCGACAGGGGAAACTGAAGCTTTCTTT.